A single sample is the source of the 32 T cell receptor beta chains below, sequenced in a study of blood T cell repertoires in COVID-19. Here immunoSEQ multiplex PCR was the method, and the copy in TCRdb shows in-frame clones only, minus some. Of roughly 330,000 clones listed, over 75% are singletons. The sample comprised peripheral blood. The source of these receptors is a woman between 50 and 59 years old with active or convalescent COVID-19.

V and J are TRBV7-8 and TRBJ1-2; weak D call: TRBD1 (5 bases). Germline CDR1 SGHVS, CDR2 FQNEAQ. CDR3 size: 13 residues. V was cut by 2 bases and J by 13 bases, with 17 bases left in between. The CDR3 nucleotides are TGTGCCAGCAGCTTAAATAACAACTGGGGGGTCACCTTC. This encodes CASSLNNNWGVTF. Full variable domain (missing parts from reference TRBV7-8 and TRBJ1-2): GAGVSQSPRYKVAKRGQDVALRCDPISGHVSLFWYQQALGQGPEFLTYFQNEAQLDKSGLPSDRFFAERPEGSVSTLKIQRTQQEDSAVYLCASSLNNNWGVTFGSGTRLTVV.

This clone was seen a single time. The chain uses TRBV3-1 (or the pseudogene TRBV3-2) and TRBJ1-3, with TRBD1 matching over 9 bases. Per the germline V gene, CDR1 is LGHDT and CDR2 is YNNKEL (reference sequence). There are 15 residues in the CDR3. The V and J ends lost 2 bases and 3 bases, in that order; junction bases with no gene match: 2. In DNA, the CDR3 is TGTGCCAGCAGCCAACCGGGACAGGGTGGAAACACCATATATTTT. As protein: CASSQPGQGGNTIYF.

This clone was seen only a few times. This chain links TRBV10-1 with TRBJ1-2; D is possibly TRBD1 (5 bases). The CDR3 covers 14 residues. V lost 4 bases to trimming and J lost 0 bases, with 9 bases between them. The V gene's germline CDR1 is WNHNN and CDR2 SYGVQD (reference sequence). In nucleotides, the CDR3 is TGCGCCAGCAGTGGAACAGGAGCTAACTATGGCTACACCTTC. Residues: CASSGTGANYGYTF.

This rearrangement joins TRBV29-1 to TRBJ2-7; TRBD2 aligns across 7 bases. After removal of 7 bases from V and 0 bases from J, the junction contained 9 bases not matched to a gene. CDR1 and CDR2 from the germline V gene are SQVTM and ANQGSEA. The CDR3 consists of 14 residues. DNA for the CDR3: TGCAGCGCCTCGAGCGGGACCAGCTCCTACGAGCAGTACTTC. Translating gives CSASSGTSSYEQYF.

The chain recombines TRBV6-5 with TRBJ2-7; D might be TRBD2 (6 bases). This CDR3 has 14 amino acids. Germline CDR1 is MNHEY and CDR2 is SVGAGI. V was trimmed by 2 bases and J by 5 bases, leaving 13 bases between them. The CDR3 DNA is TGTGCCAGCAGTTACACTAGGGACTCGGACGAGCAGTACTTC. Protein product: CASSYTRDSDEQYF.

This clone was seen just once. The V gene is TRBV4-1, the J gene TRBJ2-1; D is perhaps TRBD1 (6 bases). Between the trimmed V and J ends, which lost 3 bases and 6 bases, there was a span of 12 bases. This CDR3 spans 14 amino acids. Germline V gene data show CDR1 as MGHRA and CDR2 as YSYEKL. This chain's CDR3 is CASSQVGTFNEQFF. The CDR3 DNA reads as TGCGCCAGCAGCCAGGTTGGGACATTCAATGAGCAGTTCTTC.

The gene calls are TRBV19 and TRBJ2-3; D is unclear. CDR1 is LNHDA, CDR2 SQIVND, per germline (reference sequence). V was cut by 5 bases and J by 3 bases, with 12 bases left in between. The CDR3 is 14 residues long. The CDR3 DNA follows: TGTGCCAGTAGTGGTGCGAGATTGACAGATACGCAGTATTTT. The encoded protein is CASSGARLTDTQYF.

The V call is TRBV7-2, the J call TRBJ2-1; weak D call: TRBD2 (6 bases). Trimming took off 4 bases at V and 9 bases at J, with 13 bases between the two ends. Germline assignment: CDR1 SGHTA and CDR2 FQGNSA. The CDR3 runs to 13 residues. The CDR3 sequence: CASSSGEVGEQFF. CDR3 coding DNA: TGTGCCAGCAGCTCCGGGGAGGTGGGTGAGCAGTTCTTC.

This clone came up once. The gene calls are TRBV18 and TRBJ2-5; D is perhaps TRBD2 (5 bases). The CDR3 sequence is 13 residues long. With 3 bases removed from V and 4 bases from J, the gap between germline ends came to 9 bases. Germline lookup yields CDR1 KGHSH and CDR2 LQKENI. CDR3 coding DNA: TGTGCCAGCTCACCGAACGAGGGAGAGACCCAGTACTTC. It translates to CASSPNEGETQYF.

On this clone itself: Other nucleotide sequences from this sample produce the same CDR3. This rearrangement joins TRBV7-9 to TRBJ2-3; 7 bases match TRBD1. With V trimmed by 5 bases and J by 6 bases, 2 bases remained unmatched. The V gene's germline CDR1 is SEHNR and CDR2 FQNEAQ (reference sequence). There are 12 residues in the CDR3. The CDR3 sequence: CASSPRGDTQYF. As DNA, the CDR3 is TGTGCCAGCAGCCCCAGGGGGGATACGCAGTATTTT.

Comments on this clone: The same CDR3 can be traced to other DNA sequences in this sample. V usage is TRBV14 and J usage is TRBJ2-2; D is possibly TRBD1 (6 bases). The CDR3 is made up of 14 amino acids. With 3 bases removed from V and 1 base from J, the gap between germline ends came to 6 bases. The V gene's germline CDR1 is SGHDN and CDR2 FVKESK. As DNA, the CDR3 is TGTGCCAGCAGCCAGGGACAGAACACCGGGGAGCTGTTTTTT. Protein product: CASSQGQNTGELFF.

J is TRBJ2-7 and V is TRBV7-2; a possible D gene is TRBD2 (6 bases). This CDR3 contains 15 residues. The germline CDR1 and CDR2 sequences are SGHTA and FQGNSA. Deletions cut 0 bases from V and 2 bases from J, with 11 bases between. The CDR3 nucleotides are TGTGCCAGCAGCTTAGCGGCGGGGAACCCCTACGAGCAGTACTTC. This codes for CASSLAAGNPYEQYF.

The rearrangement uses TRBV19 and TRBJ2-6; 14 nucleotides match TRBD2. Germline CDR1 reads LNHDA; CDR2 reads SQIVND (reference sequence). The CDR3 consists of 19 residues. V gave up 7 bases and J gave up 2 bases; unmatched junction bases: 10. The CDR3 loop is CASTGRLAGGPAGANVLTF. As DNA, the CDR3 is TGTGCCAGTACAGGGAGACTAGCGGGGGGGCCAGCTGGGGCCAACGTCCTGACTTTC.

V and J are TRBV6-5 and TRBJ2-7; a weak D match, TRBD1 (6 bases). V was shortened by 6 bases and J by 1 base, with 13 bases between the two germline ends. This CDR3 is built from 14 residues. CDR1 MNHEY and CDR2 SVGAGI come from the germline V gene. The CDR3 bases are TGTGCCAGCAGATCACCTACAGGGTCCTACGAGCAGTACTTC. It yields the protein CASRSPTGSYEQYF.

This chain links TRBV6-5 with TRBJ1-1, with 9 nucleotides matching TRBD1. With V trimmed by 6 bases and J by 3 bases, 8 bases remained unmatched. CDR1 and CDR2 (germline): MNHEY, SVGAGI. This CDR3 has 15 residues. This CDR3 is CASSTGGSGDTEAFF. The CDR3 region has the DNA TGTGCCAGCAGCACAGGGGGCAGCGGCGACACTGAAGCTTTCTTT.

The chain is built from TRBV10-2 and TRBJ1-2, with TRBD1 identical over 10 bases. There are 17 residues in the CDR3. CDR1 and CDR2 (germline): WSHSY, SAAADI. V lost 2 bases to trimming and J lost 5 bases; unmatched junction nucleotides: 11. The CDR3 loop is CASSETSGTGALYGYTF. The CDR3 coding sequence is TGCGCCAGCAGTGAGACCTCCGGGACAGGGGCCTTGTATGGCTACACCTTC.

This chain links TRBV19 with TRBJ1-2, with 9 bases aligning to TRBD1. Germline CDR1 is LNHDA and CDR2 is SQIVND (reference sequence). J gave up 4 bases and V 7 bases, and 7 bases lay outside the gene matches. The CDR3 totals 14 residues. In DNA, the CDR3 is TGTGCCAGTATTGGGACAGGGTCAATCTATGGCTACACCTTC. It specifies CASIGTGSIYGYTF.

V gene TRBV4-3 combines with J gene TRBJ2-2, with no clear D. Germline CDR1 and CDR2: LGHNA and YSLEER. The CDR3 covers 14 residues. Trimming took off 1 base at V and 2 bases at J, with 5 bases between the two ends. The CDR3 protein is CASSQGTNTGELFF. The CDR3 nucleotides read TGCGCCAGCAGCCAAGGCACAAACACCGGGGAGCTGTTTTTT.

The CDR3 spells CASSQVAGGSNQPQHF. CDR3 in DNA: TGCGCCAGCAGCCAAGTGGCGGGGGGCAGCAATCAGCCCCAGCATTTT. The V call is TRBV4-3, the J call TRBJ1-5; maybe TRBD1 (6 bases). Germline assignment: CDR1 LGHNA and CDR2 YSLEER. The V end lost 1 base, the J end lost 1 base, and 11 bases lay between the germline ends. This CDR3 region has 16 residues.

The chain joins TRBV6-5 to TRBJ2-3; 11 bases map to TRBD2. In germline, CDR1 is MNHEY, CDR2 SVGAGI. The trim removed 5 bases at V and 6 bases at J, leaving 7 bases unmatched. CDR3 length: 15 amino acids. In DNA, the CDR3 is TGTGCCAGCAGTATTAGCGGGAGGGCCGTGGATACGCAGTATTTT. This translates into CASSISGRAVDTQYF.

This sequence joins TRBV4-3 and TRBJ1-5; D is ambiguous. This CDR3 spans 13 amino acids. CDR1 LGHNA and CDR2 YSLEER come from the germline V gene. The V and J ends lost 0 bases and 7 bases respectively, with 7 bases between them. CDR3 region: CASSQDIGQPQHF. The CDR3 DNA reads TGCGCCAGCAGCCAAGATATTGGCCAGCCCCAGCATTTT.

The genes are TRBV19 and TRBJ1-1, with unresolved D. Germline CDR1 LNHDA, CDR2 SQIVND (reference sequence). The CDR3 length is 10 residues. The ends were cut back, 8 bases at V and 3 bases at J, with 4 bases in the middle. This CDR3 is CASGHTEAFF. Here the CDR3 DNA reads TGTGCCAGTGGGCACACTGAAGCTTTCTTT.

This rearrangement joins TRBV7-2 to TRBJ2-1; 8 bases fit TRBD2. With 1 base clipped from V and 2 bases from J, the junction kept 4 bases outside the gene matches. Germline values: CDR1 SGHTA, CDR2 FQGNSA. This CDR3 contains 16 residues. The CDR3 spells CASSLDSGGAYNEQFF. DNA for the CDR3: TGTGCCAGCAGCTTAGACTCCGGGGGGGCCTACAATGAGCAGTTCTTC.

The V call is TRBV5-4, the J call TRBJ1-1; D call uncertain. This CDR3 contains 12 residues. Germline-derived CDR1 and CDR2 are SGHNT and YYREEE (reference sequence). V shed 3 bases and J shed 3 bases, with 6 bases lying between them. The DNA of the CDR3 is TGTGCCAGCAGCTCGAGGGACACTGAAGCTTTCTTT. Encoded protein: CASSSRDTEAFF.

In this sample, this clone turned up a few times. The chain uses TRBV6-5 and TRBJ1-1, with a weak D call TRBD1 (5 bases). Germline V gene sequence: CDR1 MNHEY, CDR2 SVGAGI. The germline V and J ends were trimmed by 6 bases and 4 bases, with 15 bases remaining between them. This CDR3 spans 14 amino acids. The CDR3 coding sequence is TGTGCCAGCAGCTACCAAGGGGATGGCACTGAAGCTTTCTTT. It specifies CASSYQGDGTEAFF.

The chain couples TRBV6-2 or TRBV6-3 to TRBJ2-3; D is uncertain. This CDR3 is 13 amino acids long. Germline V gene sequence: CDR1 MNHEY, CDR2 SVGEGT. The ends were cut back, 4 bases at V and 1 base at J, with 6 bases in the middle. CDR3 protein: CASSWQRTDTQYF. As DNA, the CDR3 is TGTGCCAGCAGTTGGCAACGCACAGATACGCAGTATTTT.

The chain recombines TRBV14 with TRBJ2-1; 8 positions match TRBD1. Trimming removed 4 bases from V and 9 bases from J; junction bases left unmatched: 8. The CDR3 sequence is 14 residues long. The germline V gene encodes CDR1 SGHDN and CDR2 FVKESK. Here the CDR3 DNA reads TGTGCCAGCAGCCCGGACAGGGTTATCAGTGAGCAGTTCTTC. Its translation is CASSPDRVISEQFF.

This chain connects TRBV4-2 to TRBJ1-4; 9 positions agree with TRBD1. Unmatched junction bases numbered 7, after V lost 4 bases and J lost 7 bases. Germline loops: CDR1 LGHNA, CDR2 YNFKEQ. CDR3 length: 15 residues. The CDR3 coding sequence is TGTGCCAGCAGCCGCCACAGGGGGCCGGGTGAAAAACTGTTTTTT. Translation gives CASSRHRGPGEKLFF.

The chain joins TRBV27 to TRBJ2-2; D is unresolved. The ends were cut back, 7 bases at V and 0 bases at J, with 12 bases in the middle. This CDR3 has 15 residues. Germline CDR1 reads MNHEY; CDR2 reads SMNVEV (reference sequence). This chain's CDR3 is CASTPRSTNTGELFF. The CDR3 DNA reads TGTGCCAGCACCCCTAGAAGTACGAACACCGGGGAGCTGTTTTTT.

The chain recombines TRBV7-2 with TRBJ2-3; the match to TRBD2 covers 11 bases. Looked up from germline, CDR1 is SGHTA and CDR2 is FQGNSA. Trimming took 3 bases from V and 6 from J; bases not matched to a gene: 8. CDR3 length equals 16 residues. The CDR3 protein is CASSLGASGGPDTQYF. DNA of the CDR3: TGTGCCAGCAGCTTGGGGGCTAGCGGGGGGCCCGATACGCAGTATTTT.

This chain connects TRBV7-2 to TRBJ2-1; 7 nucleotides line up with TRBD2. The CDR3 runs 16 residues. CDR1 SGHTA and CDR2 FQGNSA come from the germline V gene. J was trimmed by 2 bases and V by 5 bases; bases with no gene match: 9. The CDR3 nucleotides are TGTGCCAGCAGCACCTTTCGGGAGGTGGCCTACAATGAGCAGTTCTTC. It is translated as CASSTFREVAYNEQFF.

This chain joins TRBV11-2 and TRBJ2-2; 10 nucleotides match TRBD2. This CDR3 is 16 amino acids long. Germline V gene data show CDR1 as SGHAT and CDR2 as FQNNGV. V shed 1 base and J 6 bases; nucleotides not matched to a gene: 5. CDR3 nucleotides: TGTGCCAGCAGCTTAGGAGCTAGCGGGAGCGCCGGGGAGCTGTTTTTT. Translation: CASSLGASGSAGELFF.